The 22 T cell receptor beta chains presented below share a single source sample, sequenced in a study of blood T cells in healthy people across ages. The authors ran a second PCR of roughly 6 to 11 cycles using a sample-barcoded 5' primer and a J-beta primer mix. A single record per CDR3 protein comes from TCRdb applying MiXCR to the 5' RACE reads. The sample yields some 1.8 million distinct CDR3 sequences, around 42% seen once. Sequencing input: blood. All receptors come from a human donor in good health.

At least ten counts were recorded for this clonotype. The CDR3, as DNA: TGCGCCAGCAGCGCAGGGACAGGATATGGCTACACCTTC. Translating gives CASSAGTGYGYTF. The genes are TRBV5-1 and TRBJ1-2; 8 bases agree with TRBD1. Unmatched junction bases numbered 4, after V lost 4 bases and J lost 5 bases. Germline assignment: CDR1 SGHRS and CDR2 YFSETQ. The CDR3 loop spans 13 amino acids.

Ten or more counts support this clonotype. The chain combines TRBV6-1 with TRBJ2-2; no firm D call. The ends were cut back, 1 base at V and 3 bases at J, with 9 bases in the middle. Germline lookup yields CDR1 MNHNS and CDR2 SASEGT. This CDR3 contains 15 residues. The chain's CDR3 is CASSEGQTDTGELFF. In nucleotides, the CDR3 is TGTGCCAGCAGTGAAGGCCAAACCGACACCGGGGAGCTGTTTTTT.

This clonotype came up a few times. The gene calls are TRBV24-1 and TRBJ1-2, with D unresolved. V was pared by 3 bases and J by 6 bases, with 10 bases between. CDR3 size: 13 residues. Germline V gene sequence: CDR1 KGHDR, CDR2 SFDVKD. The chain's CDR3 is CATSDPNANGYTF. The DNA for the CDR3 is TGTGCCACCAGTGATCCCAACGCAAATGGCTACACCTTC.

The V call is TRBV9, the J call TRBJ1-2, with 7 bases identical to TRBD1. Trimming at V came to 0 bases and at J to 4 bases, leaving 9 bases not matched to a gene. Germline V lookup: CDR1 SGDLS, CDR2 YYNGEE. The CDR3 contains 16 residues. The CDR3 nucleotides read TGTGCCAGCAGCGTAGGTTCGATCGACAGGGCCTATGGCTACACCTTC. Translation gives CASSVGSIDRAYGYTF.

DNA for the CDR3: TGTGCCAGCAGCATTGCCAGGGGGCGGTGGGGCACTGAAGCTTTCTTT. It is translated as CASSIARGRWGTEAFF. The rearrangement uses TRBV7-9 and TRBJ1-1; 8 bases map to TRBD1. The CDR3 consists of 16 residues. Germline assignment: CDR1 SEHNR and CDR2 FQNEAQ (reference sequence). V shed 5 bases and J 4 bases; nucleotides not matched to a gene: 12.

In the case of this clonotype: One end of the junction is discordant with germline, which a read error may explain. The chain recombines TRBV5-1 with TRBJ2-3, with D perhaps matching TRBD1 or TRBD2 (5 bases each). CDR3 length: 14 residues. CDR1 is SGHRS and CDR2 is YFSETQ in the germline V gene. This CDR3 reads CVSSLVGGTNTQYF. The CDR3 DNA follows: TGCGTCAGCAGCTTGGTTGGGGGTACGAATACGCAGTATTTT.

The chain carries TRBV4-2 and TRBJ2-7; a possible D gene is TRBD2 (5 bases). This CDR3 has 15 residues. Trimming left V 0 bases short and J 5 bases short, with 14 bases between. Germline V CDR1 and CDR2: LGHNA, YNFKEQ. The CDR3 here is CASSQELLAGDEQYF. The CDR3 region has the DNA TGTGCCAGCAGCCAAGAACTCCTCGCCGGGGACGAGCAGTACTTC.

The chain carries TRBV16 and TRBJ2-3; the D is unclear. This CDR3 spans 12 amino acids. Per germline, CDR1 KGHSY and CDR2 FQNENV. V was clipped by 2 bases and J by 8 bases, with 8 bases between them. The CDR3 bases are TGTGCCAGCAGCCAACCCCGAATTACGCAGTATTTT. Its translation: CASSQPRITQYF.

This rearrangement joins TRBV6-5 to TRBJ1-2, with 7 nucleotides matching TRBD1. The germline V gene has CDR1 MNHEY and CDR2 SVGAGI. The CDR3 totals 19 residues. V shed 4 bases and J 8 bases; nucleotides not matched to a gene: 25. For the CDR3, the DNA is TGTGCCAGCAGTTCGGTAGGGAAAGGGGGCATAGTAGATCGGAACGGCTACACCTTC. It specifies CASSSVGKGGIVDRNGYTF.

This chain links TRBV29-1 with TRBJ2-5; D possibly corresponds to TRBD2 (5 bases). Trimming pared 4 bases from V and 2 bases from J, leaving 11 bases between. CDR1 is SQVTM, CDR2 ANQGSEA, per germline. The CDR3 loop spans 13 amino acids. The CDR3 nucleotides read TGCAGCGTTGCATTAGGAGGACAAGAGACCCAGTACTTC. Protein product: CSVALGGQETQYF. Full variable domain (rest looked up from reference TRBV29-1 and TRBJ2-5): SAVISQKPSRDICQRGTSLTIQCQVDSQVTMMFWYRQQPGQSLTLIATANQGSEATYESGFVIDKFPISRPNLTFSTLTVSNMSPEDSSIYLCSVALGGQETQYFGPGTRLLVL.

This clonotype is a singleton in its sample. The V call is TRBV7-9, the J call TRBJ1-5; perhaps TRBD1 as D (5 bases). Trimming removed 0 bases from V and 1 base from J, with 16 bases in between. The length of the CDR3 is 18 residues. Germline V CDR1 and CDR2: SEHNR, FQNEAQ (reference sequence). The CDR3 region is CASSLALGALWSNQPQHF. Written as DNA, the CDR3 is TGTGCCAGCAGCTTAGCCCTAGGGGCTTTATGGAGCAATCAGCCCCAGCATTTT.

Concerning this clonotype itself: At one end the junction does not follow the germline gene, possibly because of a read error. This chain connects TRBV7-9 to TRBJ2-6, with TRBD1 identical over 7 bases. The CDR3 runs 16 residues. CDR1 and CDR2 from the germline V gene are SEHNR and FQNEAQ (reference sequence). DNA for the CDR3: TGTGCCAGCAGCCTGCTCAGGGGGTCTGGGGCCAACGTCCTGGCTTTC. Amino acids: CASSLLRGSGANVLAF.

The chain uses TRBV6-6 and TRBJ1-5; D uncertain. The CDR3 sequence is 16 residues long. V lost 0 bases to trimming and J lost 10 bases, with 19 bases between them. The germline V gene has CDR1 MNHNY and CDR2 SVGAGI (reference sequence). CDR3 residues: CASSYSPAMARIPQHF. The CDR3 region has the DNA TGTGCCAGCAGTTACTCCCCCGCAATGGCTCGGATTCCCCAGCATTTT.

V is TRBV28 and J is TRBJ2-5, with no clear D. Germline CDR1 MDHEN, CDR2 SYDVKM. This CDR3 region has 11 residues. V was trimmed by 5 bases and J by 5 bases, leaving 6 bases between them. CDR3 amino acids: CASSLCETQYF. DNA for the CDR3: TGTGCCAGCAGTCTCTGTGAGACCCAGTACTTC.

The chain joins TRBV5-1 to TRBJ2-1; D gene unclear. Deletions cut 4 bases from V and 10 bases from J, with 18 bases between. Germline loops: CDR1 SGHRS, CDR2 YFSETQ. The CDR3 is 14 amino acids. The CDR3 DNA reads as TGCGCCAGCAGCCCCGGGTCGGCCTACGAAGAGCAGTTCTTC. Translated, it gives CASSPGSAYEEQFF.

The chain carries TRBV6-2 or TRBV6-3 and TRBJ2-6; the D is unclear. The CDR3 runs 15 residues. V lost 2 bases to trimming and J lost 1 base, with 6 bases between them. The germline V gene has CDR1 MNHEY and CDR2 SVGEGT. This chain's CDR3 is CASSYMWSGANVLTF. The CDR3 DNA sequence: TGTGCCAGCAGTTACATGTGGTCTGGGGCCAACGTCCTGACTTTC.

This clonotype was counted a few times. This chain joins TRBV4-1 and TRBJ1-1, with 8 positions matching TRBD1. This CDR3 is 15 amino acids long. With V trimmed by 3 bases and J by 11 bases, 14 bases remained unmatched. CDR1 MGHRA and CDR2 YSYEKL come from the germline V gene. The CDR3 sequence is CASSHLRTGRSLAFF. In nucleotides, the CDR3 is TGCGCCAGCAGCCACCTCCGGACAGGGCGGTCCCTCGCTTTCTTT.

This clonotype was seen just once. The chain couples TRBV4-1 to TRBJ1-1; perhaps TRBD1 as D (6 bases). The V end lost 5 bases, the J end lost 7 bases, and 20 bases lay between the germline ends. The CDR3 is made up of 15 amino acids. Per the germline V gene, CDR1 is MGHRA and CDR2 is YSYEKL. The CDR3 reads CASSLPRGSRGEAFF. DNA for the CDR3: TGCGCCAGCAGCTTACCCCGGGGCTCCAGGGGTGAAGCTTTCTTT.

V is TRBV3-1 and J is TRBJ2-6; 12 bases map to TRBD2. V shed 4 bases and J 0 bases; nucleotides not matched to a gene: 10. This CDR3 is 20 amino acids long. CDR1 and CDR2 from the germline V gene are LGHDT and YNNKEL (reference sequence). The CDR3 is CASSRTSGGFRTSGANVLTF. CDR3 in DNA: TGTGCCAGCAGCCGAACTAGCGGGGGGTTTCGAACCTCTGGGGCCAACGTCCTGACTTTC.

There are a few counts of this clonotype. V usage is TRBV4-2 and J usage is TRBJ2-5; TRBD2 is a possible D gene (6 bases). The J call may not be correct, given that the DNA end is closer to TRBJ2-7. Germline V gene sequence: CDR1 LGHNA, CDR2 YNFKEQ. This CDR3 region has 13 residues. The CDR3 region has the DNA TGTGCCAGCAGCCAGGAGACTAGAATCGAGCAGTACTTC. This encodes CASSQETRIEQYF.

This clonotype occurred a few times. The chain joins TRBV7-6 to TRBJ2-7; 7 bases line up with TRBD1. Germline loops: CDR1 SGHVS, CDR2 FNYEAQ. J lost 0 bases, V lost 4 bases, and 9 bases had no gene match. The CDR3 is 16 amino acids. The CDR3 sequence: CASSSTPGTDSYEQYF. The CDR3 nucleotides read TGTGCCAGCAGCTCAACTCCCGGGACAGACTCCTACGAGCAGTACTTC. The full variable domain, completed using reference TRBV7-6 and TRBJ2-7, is GAGVSQSPRYKVTKRGQDVALRCDPISGHVSLYWYRQALGQGPEFLTYFNYEAQQDKSGLPNDRFSAERPEGSISTLTIQRTEQRDSAMYRCASSSTPGTDSYEQYFGPGTRLTVT.

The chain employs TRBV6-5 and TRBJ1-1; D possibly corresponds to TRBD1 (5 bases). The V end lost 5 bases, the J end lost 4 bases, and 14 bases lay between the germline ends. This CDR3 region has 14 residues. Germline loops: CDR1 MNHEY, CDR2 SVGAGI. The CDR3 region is CASSTPLGGTEAFF. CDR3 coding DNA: TGTGCCAGCAGTACCCCTCTGGGGGGCACTGAAGCTTTCTTT.